This T cell receptor beta chain was identified during a study of blood T cell repertoires in COVID-19 (dated by TCRdb to 2018 to 2020). Turning to the overall study: Collaborator samples came from the United States, Italy and Spain and covered acute and convalescent phases of COVID-19. The material from the prospective study consisted of cDNA or gDNA derived from T cells, B-cell-depleted T cells, or PBMCs. The dataset comprised deeply sampled blood TCRbeta repertoires from subjects exposed to, actively infected with, or recovered from COVID-19. The repertoires were released in a freely available public database intended as a resource for research on the immune response to SARS-CoV-2. Samples were obtained from the ongoing ImmuneRACE study (first 160 participants) and from some 1,300 subjects provided by 6 global collaborators. Sample metadata almost always included a de-identified subject ID, COVID-19 status, age in years and sex. Where available, HLA class I and class II types were taken from metadata supplied by the sample provider and were not determined by assay-based typing. Broad study findings and their caveats: How much clinical and demographic metadata was included differed by source and by participant, and the metadata was provided uncurated.

The collaborating institutions used their own protocols to collect whole blood in K2EDTA tubes. For TCRbeta analysis, collaborator samples were shipped as frozen whole blood, as isolated PBMCs, or as DNA extracted from either sample type. In the case of this clone: Its cognate antigen has yet to be identified. No much larger clone exists at a distance of one base, and base qualities are not known.

The immunoSEQ Assay, a bias-controlled multiplex PCR, was used to amplify TCRbeta CDR3 regions from genomic DNA. The study's processing was this. The number of nucleated cells in each sample was estimated by amplification of reference gene primers within the assay. Sequence reads were collapsed and filtered to measure the absolute abundance of every unique TCRbeta CDR3 rearrangement. For each sample, productive Simpson clonality was calculated as the square root of Simpson's diversity index over productive rearrangements. Not all clones reach the TCRdb copy of this immuneACCESS table, which keeps in-frame sequences only. Checked studies attribute under half of the gap to unresolved V genes and leave the rest unexplained. V and J calls plus clone size are reproduced from that table; the DNA served to infer D and trimming. A total of more than 95,000 clones appear in this sample, roughly 80% of them only once. Approximately 26% of the sample is taken by the ten largest.

The TCR was taken from a man aged 55-75 years with acute or convalescent COVID-19. Sequencing used peripheral blood.

The encoded CDR3 is CASSSAGGGRDTQYF. The nucleotide sequence reads TGTGCCAGCAGCTCAGCAGGGGGCGGGAGAGATACGCAGTATTTT. This chain joins TRBV5-5 to TRBJ2-3; TRBD1 is possibly the D segment (8 matching bases). CDR1 is given as SGHKS and CDR2 as YYEKEE, both from the germline V gene (reference sequence). V is reduced by 3 bases and J by 5 bases, leaving a spacing of 16 bases between them. There are 15 amino acids in the CDR3, from cysteine to phenylalanine inclusive. Only CDR3 DNA is held: 45 bases, read in frame from base 1.